This TCR beta chain was observed in a study of CD8 T cells in ankylosing spondylitis. Study results and limitations: Significantly higher representation of disease-linked clones was reported for matched ankylosing spondylitis synovial fluid. Clones that were linked to disease were CD8+ and were relatively rare in peripheral blood. Reactive arthritis synovial fluid and blood were previously reported to contain some motif variants. Within ankylosing spondylitis blood, a TCR beta motif made up of under 10 highly homologous variants appeared to be characteristic.

By quantitative 5'-RACE with molecular barcodes, the TCR beta libraries were made. TCRdb reanalysed the 5' RACE reads using MiXCR and keeps one entry per CDR3 protein. This sample has around 890,000 distinct CDR3 sequences, with about an eighth found just once. The ends lost 3 bases at V and 6 bases at J; junction bases unmatched: 4. This CDR3 comprises 14 residues. Germline CDR1 SGHNT, CDR2 YYREEE (reference sequence). To note about this clonotype: The antigen is unknown.

The source material was blood, either unsorted or a sorted T cell fraction (not recorded which). The gene calls are TRBV5-4 and TRBJ2-2; TRBD2 agrees at 8 bases. The source is a male donor with ankylosing spondylitis. CDR3 amino acids: CASSSLAASGELFF. CDR3 bases: TGTGCCAGCAGCTCACTAGCGGCATCCGGGGAGCTGTTTTTT.